This T cell receptor (beta chain) originates from a study of OX40 agonist ivuxolimab in advanced cancers. Study as a whole: At doses from 0.01 to 10 mg/kg, patients were given intravenous ivuxolimab every 2 weeks.

V shed 6 bases, J shed 5 bases, and the junction held 5 bases outside the gene matches. The length of the CDR3 is 14 residues. CDR1 MNHEY and CDR2 SMNVEV come from the germline V gene (reference sequence). Findings of the study overall: Doses of 0.1 to 3.0 mg/kg were accompanied by clonal expansion of CD4+ and CD8+ blood T cells by week 6.

Comments on this clone: The antigen remains unidentified.

Clones were sequenced by immunoSEQ multiplex PCR, and TCRdb holds only the in-frame ones, with some missing. The sample has around 43,000 clones, roughly 90% seen once; the top ten hold roughly 16%. The specimen was CD4+ or CD8+ T cells sorted from blood, collected in a trial of the OX40 agonist ivuxolimab. The chain links TRBV27 to TRBJ1-2, with 11 bases fitting TRBD1. The TCR comes from an adult with an advanced solid tumor such as melanoma, head and neck, liver or kidney cancer. CDR3 sequence reads: CASRSGTGGYGYTF. CDR3 DNA sequence: TGTGCCAGCAGATCCGGGACAGGGGGTTATGGCTACACCTTC.